These 16 T cell receptor beta chains share one sample of origin, sequenced in a study of T cell responses to AZD1222 COVID-19 vaccine. Clones were sequenced by immunoSEQ multiplex PCR, and TCRdb holds only the in-frame ones, with some missing. The sample consists of about 110,000 clones, 70% to 90% of them appearing once. Sequenced here: peripheral blood, sampled on day 0 of AZD1222 vaccination. These receptors came from an adult in good health.

The genes are TRBV28 and TRBJ1-1; D is unresolved. Trimming pared 1 base from V and 1 base from J, leaving 4 bases between. From germline, CDR1 is MDHEN and CDR2 SYDVKM. The CDR3 covers 13 residues. CDR3: CASSLSENTEAFF. CDR3 DNA: TGTGCCAGCAGTTTATCAGAGAACACTGAAGCTTTCTTT.

Only one count was recorded for this clone. The J gene is TRBJ1-3, the V gene TRBV5-1; 9 bases agree with TRBD1. Germline V gives CDR1 SGHRS, CDR2 YFSETQ. Losses at the gene ends were 1 base for V and 2 bases for J; bases not matched to a gene: 4. The CDR3 is 16 amino acids. CDR3 protein: CASSLRGQGPGNTIYF. Written as DNA, the CDR3 is TGCGCCAGCAGCTTGCGGGGACAGGGTCCTGGAAACACCATATATTTT.

The chain uses TRBV28 and TRBJ1-4, with 7 bases identical to TRBD1. V lost 6 bases to trimming and J lost 4 bases; unmatched junction nucleotides: 11. CDR1 and CDR2 from the germline V gene are MDHEN and SYDVKM. CDR3 length: 16 amino acids. The CDR3 reads CASSRTGALYNEKLFF. Written as DNA, the CDR3 is TGTGCCAGCAGCCGAACAGGGGCCCTATATAATGAAAAACTGTTTTTT. Looking up the rest from reference TRBV28 and TRBJ1-4 gives the full variable domain: DVKVTQSSRYLVKRTGEKVFLECVQDMDHENMFWYRQDPGLGLRLIYFSYDVKMKEKGDIPEGYSVSREKKERFSLILESASTNQTSMYLCASSRTGALYNEKLFFGSGTQLSVL.

The chain is built from TRBV19 and TRBJ1-2, with 8 bases identical to TRBD1. This CDR3 spans 14 amino acids. Trimming cost V 6 bases and J 3 bases; bases outside gene matches: 6. In germline, CDR1 is LNHDA, CDR2 SQIVND (reference sequence). The CDR3 nucleotides are TGTGCCAGTAGGAGGACAGGGAGGGACTATGGCTACACCTTC. It codes for CASRRTGRDYGYTF.

This chain joins TRBV7-2 and TRBJ2-3; 11 nucleotides agree with TRBD2. V shed 5 bases, J shed 4 bases, and the junction held 11 bases outside the gene matches. Germline lookup yields CDR1 SGHTA and CDR2 FQGNSA. The CDR3 is made up of 17 amino acids. The CDR3 spells CASSQMTSGTGADTQYF. CDR3 DNA sequence: TGTGCCAGCAGCCAAATGACTAGCGGGACAGGCGCAGATACGCAGTATTTT.

This clone has just a few counts. The chain uses TRBV3-1 (or the pseudogene TRBV3-2) and TRBJ1-4; a possible D gene is TRBD1 (6 bases). Trimming shortened V by 3 bases and J by 4 bases, and 12 bases separated the two germline ends. CDR1 is LGHDT and CDR2 is YNNKEL in the germline V gene (reference sequence). The CDR3 extends over 15 amino acids. In DNA form, the CDR3 reads TGTGCCAGCAGCCAGCTACAGGGAGGTAATGAAAAACTGTTTTTT. This codes for CASSQLQGGNEKLFF.

The chain is built from TRBV9 and TRBJ2-3, with D hard to call. This CDR3 spans 14 amino acids. CDR1 is SGDLS, CDR2 YYNGEE, per germline. V gave up 0 bases and J gave up 4 bases, with 9 bases separating them. The DNA for the CDR3 is TGTGCCAGCAGCGTAGCTCTGGATGCAGATACGCAGTATTTT. Translating gives CASSVALDADTQYF.

V gene TRBV7-2 combines with J gene TRBJ2-1; maybe TRBD2 (6 bases). The V and J ends lost 3 bases and 6 bases respectively, with 9 bases between them. Per germline, CDR1 SGHTA and CDR2 FQGNSA. This CDR3 comprises 13 residues. In DNA, the CDR3 is TGTGCCAGCAGCTTTATGGAGGGCAATGAGCAGTTCTTC. Translating gives CASSFMEGNEQFF.

The chain joins TRBV10-3 to TRBJ2-5; either TRBD1 or TRBD2 may fit D (6 bases each). The CDR3 consists of 14 residues. Germline CDR1 is ENHRY and CDR2 is SYGVKD. V lost 7 bases and J lost 5, with 17 bases in between. The CDR3 coding sequence is TGTGCCATCACCAATAGCCGGGGGCGGGAGACCCAGTACTTC. Translation gives CAITNSRGRETQYF.

This sequence joins TRBV6-5 and TRBJ1-2; D not resolved. V gave up 7 bases and J gave up 8 bases, with 14 bases separating them. The CDR3 is 12 amino acids. Per the germline V gene, CDR1 is MNHEY and CDR2 is SVGAGI. Written as DNA, the CDR3 is TGTGCCAGCAACCCGGGCAAGGGAGGCTACACCTTC. Translated, it gives CASNPGKGGYTF.

The chain uses TRBV5-4 and TRBJ2-5, with no clear D. Germline CDR1 is SGHNT and CDR2 is YYREEE (reference sequence). The V and J ends lost 1 base and 4 bases respectively, with 5 bases between them. The CDR3 sequence is 12 residues long. The CDR3 region is CASSLPGETQYF. DNA for the CDR3: TGTGCCAGCAGCTTGCCTGGAGAGACCCAGTACTTC.

The V gene is TRBV18, the J gene TRBJ2-7; D may be TRBD1 or TRBD2 (5 bases each). V dropped 3 bases and J dropped 6 bases, with 12 bases sitting between them. This CDR3 has 13 residues. Germline assignment: CDR1 KGHSH and CDR2 LQKENI. CDR3 sequence (DNA): TGTGCCAGCTCACCCGGTAGGGACGGCGAGCAGTACTTC. The encoded protein is CASSPGRDGEQYF.

The CDR3, as DNA: TGTGCCAACACAGTGACCTCCCTCTATGGCTACACCTTC. Translated, it gives CANTVTSLYGYTF. The V gene is TRBV27, the J gene TRBJ1-2, with D unresolved. This CDR3 has 13 amino acids. The V end was cut by 10 bases, the J end by 4 bases, with 16 bases between. The V gene's germline CDR1 is MNHEY and CDR2 SMNVEV (reference sequence).

The chain couples TRBV5-5 to TRBJ2-7; 10 bases agree with TRBD2. CDR1 and CDR2 from the germline V gene are SGHKS and YYEKEE (reference sequence). V trimming: 4 bases; J trimming: 2 bases; junction bases outside the gene matches: 6. The CDR3 is made up of 15 amino acids. CDR3 in DNA: TGTGCCAGCAGCGAAACCACTAGCGGGGCCTACGAGCAGTACTTC. Amino acids: CASSETTSGAYEQYF.

CDR3 loop: CASSVTYRDGYTF. The DNA of the CDR3 is TGTGCCAGCAGCGTAACTTACAGGGATGGCTACACCTTC. This chain connects TRBV9 to TRBJ1-2, with D possibly TRBD1 on 6 matching bases. V was pared by 1 base and J by 6 bases, with 10 bases between. Per the germline V gene, CDR1 is SGDLS and CDR2 is YYNGEE. The CDR3 consists of 13 residues.

CDR3 sequence reads: CASSRSGDIYEQYF. The CDR3 DNA reads as TGTGCCAGCAGCCGTAGCGGGGACATCTACGAGCAGTACTTC. J is TRBJ2-7 and V is TRBV7-2; 8 bases fit TRBD2. The CDR3 runs to 14 residues. The trim removed 5 bases at V and 3 bases at J, leaving 6 bases unmatched. Germline V gene data show CDR1 as SGHTA and CDR2 as FQGNSA.